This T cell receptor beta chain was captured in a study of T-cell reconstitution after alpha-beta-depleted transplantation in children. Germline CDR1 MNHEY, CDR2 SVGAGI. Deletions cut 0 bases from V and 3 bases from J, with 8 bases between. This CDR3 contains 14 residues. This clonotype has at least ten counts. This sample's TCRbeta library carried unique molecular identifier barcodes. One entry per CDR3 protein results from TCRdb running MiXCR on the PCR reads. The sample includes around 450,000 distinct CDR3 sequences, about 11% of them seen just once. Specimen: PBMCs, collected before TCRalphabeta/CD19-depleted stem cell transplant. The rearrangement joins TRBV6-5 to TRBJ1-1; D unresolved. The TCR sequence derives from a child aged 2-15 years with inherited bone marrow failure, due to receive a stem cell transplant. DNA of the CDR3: TGTGCCAGCAGTTACTCGAGTAGCTACACTGAAGCTTTCTTT. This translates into CASSYSSSYTEAFF.